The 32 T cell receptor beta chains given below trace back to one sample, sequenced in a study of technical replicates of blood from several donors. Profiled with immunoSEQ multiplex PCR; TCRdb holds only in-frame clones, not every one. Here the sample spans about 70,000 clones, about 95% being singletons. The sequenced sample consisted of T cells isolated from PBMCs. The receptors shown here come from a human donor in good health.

DNA for the CDR3: TGCGCCAGCAGCCAAGATAGGGGGCCATCCGAATCTGGCTACACCTTC. Amino acids: CASSQDRGPSESGYTF. The chain couples TRBV4-1 to TRBJ1-2, with 7 bases identical to TRBD1. V was pared by 0 bases and J by 7 bases, with 11 bases of the junction left unmatched. This CDR3 region has 16 residues. Germline CDR1 and CDR2: MGHRA and YSYEKL.

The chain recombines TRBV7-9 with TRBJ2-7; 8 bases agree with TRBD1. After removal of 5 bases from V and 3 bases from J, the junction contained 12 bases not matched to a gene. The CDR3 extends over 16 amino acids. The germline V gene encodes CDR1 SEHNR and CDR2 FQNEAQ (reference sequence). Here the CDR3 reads CASSQNRDRSFYEQYF. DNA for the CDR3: TGTGCCAGCAGCCAAAACCGGGACAGGTCTTTCTACGAGCAGTACTTC. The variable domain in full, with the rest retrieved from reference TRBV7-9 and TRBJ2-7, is DTGVSQNPRHKITKRGQNVTFRCDPISEHNRLYWYRQTLGQGPEFLTYFQNEAQLEKSRLLSDRFSAERPKGSFSTLEIQRTEQGDSAMYLCASSQNRDRSFYEQYFGPGTRLTVT.

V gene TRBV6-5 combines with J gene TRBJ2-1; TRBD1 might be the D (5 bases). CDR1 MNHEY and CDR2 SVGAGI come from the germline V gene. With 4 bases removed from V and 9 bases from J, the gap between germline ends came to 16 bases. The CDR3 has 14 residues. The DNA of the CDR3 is TGTGCCAGCAGTTGGGGCAGGGTCCTCGGTGAGCAGTTCTTC. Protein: CASSWGRVLGEQFF.

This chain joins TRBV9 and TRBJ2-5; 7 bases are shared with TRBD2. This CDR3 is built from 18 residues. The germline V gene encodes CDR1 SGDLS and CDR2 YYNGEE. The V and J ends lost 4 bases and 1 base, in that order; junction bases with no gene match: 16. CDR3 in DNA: TGTGCCAGCAGCTCAAGATTCACCTGGGGGGGAGGCCAAGAGACCCAGTACTTC. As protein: CASSSRFTWGGGQETQYF.

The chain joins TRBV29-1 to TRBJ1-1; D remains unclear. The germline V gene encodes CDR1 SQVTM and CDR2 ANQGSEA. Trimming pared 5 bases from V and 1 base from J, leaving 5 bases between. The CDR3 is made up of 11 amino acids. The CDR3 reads CSVRENTEAFF. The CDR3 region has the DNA TGCAGCGTTCGAGAGAACACTGAAGCTTTCTTT.

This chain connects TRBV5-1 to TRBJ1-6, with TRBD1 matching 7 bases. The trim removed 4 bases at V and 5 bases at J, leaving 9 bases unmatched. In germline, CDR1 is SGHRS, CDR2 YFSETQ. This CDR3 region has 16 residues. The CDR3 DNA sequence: TGCGCCAGCAGCCAAGCGACAGGGAACAATAATTCACCCCTCCACTTT. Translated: CASSQATGNNNSPLHF.

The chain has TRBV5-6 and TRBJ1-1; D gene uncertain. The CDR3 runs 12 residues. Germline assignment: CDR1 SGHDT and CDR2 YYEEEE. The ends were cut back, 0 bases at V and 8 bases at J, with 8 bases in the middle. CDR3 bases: TGTGCCAGCAGCTTGGGACAACGCGAAGCTTTCTTT. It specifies CASSLGQREAFF.

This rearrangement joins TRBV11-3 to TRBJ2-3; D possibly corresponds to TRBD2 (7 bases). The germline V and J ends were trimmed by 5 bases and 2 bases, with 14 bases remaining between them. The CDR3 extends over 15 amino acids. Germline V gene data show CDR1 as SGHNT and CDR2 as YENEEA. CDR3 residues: CASSGRGAHTDTQYF. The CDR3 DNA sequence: TGTGCCAGCAGCGGACGGGGGGCTCACACAGATACGCAGTATTTT.

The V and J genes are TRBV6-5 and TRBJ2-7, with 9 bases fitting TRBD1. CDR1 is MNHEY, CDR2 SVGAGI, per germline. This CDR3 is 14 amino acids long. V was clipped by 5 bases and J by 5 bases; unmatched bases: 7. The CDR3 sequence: CASSPGTGIHEQYF. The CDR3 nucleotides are TGTGCCAGCAGTCCAGGGACAGGGATCCACGAGCAGTACTTC.

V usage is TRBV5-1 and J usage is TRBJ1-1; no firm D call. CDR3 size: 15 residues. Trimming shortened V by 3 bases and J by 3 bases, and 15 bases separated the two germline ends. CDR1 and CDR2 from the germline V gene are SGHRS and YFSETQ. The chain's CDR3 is CASSSATVAYTEAFF. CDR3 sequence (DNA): TGCGCCAGCAGCTCGGCCACGGTAGCCTACACTGAAGCTTTCTTT.

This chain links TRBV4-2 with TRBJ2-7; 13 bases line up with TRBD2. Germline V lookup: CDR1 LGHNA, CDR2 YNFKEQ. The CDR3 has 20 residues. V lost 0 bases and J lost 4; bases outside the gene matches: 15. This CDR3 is CASSQDLGTSGRARGYEQYF. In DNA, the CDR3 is TGTGCCAGCAGCCAAGATCTGGGAACTAGCGGGAGGGCCCGGGGTTACGAGCAGTACTTC.

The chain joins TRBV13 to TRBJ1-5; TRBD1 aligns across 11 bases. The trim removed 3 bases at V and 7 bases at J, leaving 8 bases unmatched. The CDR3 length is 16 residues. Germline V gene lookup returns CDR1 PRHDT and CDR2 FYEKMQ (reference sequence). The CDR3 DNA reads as TGTGCCAGCAGCTTGGGGACAGGGGGTTTTAACCAGCCCCAGCATTTT. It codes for CASSLGTGGFNQPQHF.

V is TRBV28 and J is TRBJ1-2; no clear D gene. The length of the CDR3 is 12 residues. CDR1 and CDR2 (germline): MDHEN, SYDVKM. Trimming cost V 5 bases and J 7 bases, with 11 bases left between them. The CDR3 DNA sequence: TGTGCCAGCAGTCTCCGACATACTGGCTACACCTTC. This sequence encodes CASSLRHTGYTF.

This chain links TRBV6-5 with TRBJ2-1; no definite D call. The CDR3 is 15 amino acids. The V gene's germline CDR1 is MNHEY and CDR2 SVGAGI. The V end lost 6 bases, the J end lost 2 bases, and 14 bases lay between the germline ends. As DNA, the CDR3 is TGTGCCAGCAGCCCATACGCAGGCCCCTACAATGAGCAGTTCTTC. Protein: CASSPYAGPYNEQFF.

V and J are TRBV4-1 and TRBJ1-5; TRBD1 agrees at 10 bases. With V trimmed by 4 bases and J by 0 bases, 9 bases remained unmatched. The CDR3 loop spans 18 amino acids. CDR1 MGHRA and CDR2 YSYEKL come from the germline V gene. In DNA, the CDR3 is TGCGCCAGCAGCCTCGGTTTGGACAGGGGGTATAGCAATCAGCCCCAGCATTTT. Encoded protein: CASSLGLDRGYSNQPQHF.

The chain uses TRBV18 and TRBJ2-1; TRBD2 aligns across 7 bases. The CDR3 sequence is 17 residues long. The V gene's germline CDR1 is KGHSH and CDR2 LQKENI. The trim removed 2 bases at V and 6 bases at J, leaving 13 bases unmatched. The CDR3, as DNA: TGTGCCAGCTCACCATCTCTCTGGACTAGTTCCAGCAATGAGCAGTTCTTC. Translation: CASSPSLWTSSSNEQFF.

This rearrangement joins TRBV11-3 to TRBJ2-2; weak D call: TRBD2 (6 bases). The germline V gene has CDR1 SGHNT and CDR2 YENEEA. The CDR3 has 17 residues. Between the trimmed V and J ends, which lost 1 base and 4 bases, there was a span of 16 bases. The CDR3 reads CASSLVLWREVTGELFF. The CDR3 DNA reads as TGTGCCAGCAGCTTAGTACTTTGGAGGGAGGTCACCGGGGAGCTGTTTTTT. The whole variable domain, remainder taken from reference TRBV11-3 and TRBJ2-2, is EAGVVQSPRYKIIEKKQPVAFWCNPISGHNTLYWYLQNLGQGPELLIRYENEEAVDDSQLPKDRFSAERLKGVDSTLKIQPAELGDSAVYLCASSLVLWREVTGELFFGEGSRLTVL.

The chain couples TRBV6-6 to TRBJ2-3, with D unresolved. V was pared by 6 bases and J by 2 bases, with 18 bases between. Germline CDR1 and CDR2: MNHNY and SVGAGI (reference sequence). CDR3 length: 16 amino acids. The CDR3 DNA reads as TGTGCCAGCAGCCAAACAGAGCTTAAGTCCACAGATACGCAGTATTTT. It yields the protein CASSQTELKSTDTQYF.

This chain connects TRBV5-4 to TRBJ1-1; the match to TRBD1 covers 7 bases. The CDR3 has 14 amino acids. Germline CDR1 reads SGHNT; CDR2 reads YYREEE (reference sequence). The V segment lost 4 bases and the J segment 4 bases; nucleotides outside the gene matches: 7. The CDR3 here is CASSPQGVGTEAFF. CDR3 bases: TGTGCCAGCAGCCCCCAGGGGGTTGGCACTGAAGCTTTCTTT.

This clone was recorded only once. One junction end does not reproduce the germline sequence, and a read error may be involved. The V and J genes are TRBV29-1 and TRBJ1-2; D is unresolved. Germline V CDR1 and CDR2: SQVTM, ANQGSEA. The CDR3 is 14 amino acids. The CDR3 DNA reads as TGCAGCGTAGAAGGTGTAATTCGGGATCCTGGCTACACCTTC. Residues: CSVEGVIRDPGYTF. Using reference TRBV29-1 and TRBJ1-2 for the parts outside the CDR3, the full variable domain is SAVISQKPSRDICQRGTSLTIQCQVDSQVTMMFWYRQQPGQSLTLIATANQGSEATYESGFVIDKFPISRPNLTFSTLTVSNMSPEDSSIYLCSVEGVIRDPGYTFGSGTRLTVV.

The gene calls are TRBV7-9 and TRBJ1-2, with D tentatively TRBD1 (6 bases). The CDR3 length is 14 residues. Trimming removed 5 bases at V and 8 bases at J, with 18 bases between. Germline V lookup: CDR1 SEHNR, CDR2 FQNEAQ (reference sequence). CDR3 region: CASSPGVVFGGYTF. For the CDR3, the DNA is TGTGCCAGCAGCCCAGGGGTAGTGTTTGGAGGCTACACCTTC.

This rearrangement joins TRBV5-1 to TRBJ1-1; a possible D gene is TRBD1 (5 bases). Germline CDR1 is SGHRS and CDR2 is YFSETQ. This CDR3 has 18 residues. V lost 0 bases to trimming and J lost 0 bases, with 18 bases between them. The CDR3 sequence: CASSLERGSGSMNTEAFF. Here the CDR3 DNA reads TGCGCCAGCAGCTTGGAACGGGGGTCGGGGAGCATGAACACTGAAGCTTTCTTT. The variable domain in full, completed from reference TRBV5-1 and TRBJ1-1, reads KAGVTQTPRYLIKTRGQQVTLSCSPISGHRSVSWYQQTPGQGLQFLFEYFSETQRNKGNFPGRFSGRQFSNSRSEMNVSTLELGDSALYLCASSLERGSGSMNTEAFFGQGTRLTVV.

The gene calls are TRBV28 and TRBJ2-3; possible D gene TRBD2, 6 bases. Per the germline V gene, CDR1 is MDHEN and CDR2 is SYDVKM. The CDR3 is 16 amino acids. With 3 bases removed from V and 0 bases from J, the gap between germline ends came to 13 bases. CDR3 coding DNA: TGTGCCAGCAGTTTTAGTGCGGGAACTAGCACAGATACGCAGTATTTT. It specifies CASSFSAGTSTDTQYF.

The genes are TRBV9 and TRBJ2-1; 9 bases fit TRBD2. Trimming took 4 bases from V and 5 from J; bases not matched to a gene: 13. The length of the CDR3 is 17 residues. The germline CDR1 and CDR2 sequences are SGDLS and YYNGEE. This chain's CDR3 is CASSLVGGGVFNNEQFF. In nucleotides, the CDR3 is TGTGCCAGCAGCCTCGTAGGCGGGGGGGTATTCAACAATGAGCAGTTCTTC.

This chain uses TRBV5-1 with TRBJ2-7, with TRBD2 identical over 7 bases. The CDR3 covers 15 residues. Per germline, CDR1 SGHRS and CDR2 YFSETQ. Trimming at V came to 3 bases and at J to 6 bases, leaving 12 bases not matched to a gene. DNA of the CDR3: TGCGCCAGCAGCTCGTCCGGGACTACTGGGCTCGAGCAGTACTTC. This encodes CASSSSGTTGLEQYF.

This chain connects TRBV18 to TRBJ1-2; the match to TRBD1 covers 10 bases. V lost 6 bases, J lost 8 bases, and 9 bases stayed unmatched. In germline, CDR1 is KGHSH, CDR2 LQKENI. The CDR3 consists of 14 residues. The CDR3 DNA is TGTGCCAGCTCCCGTTCCGGGACAGGGGACGGCTACACCTTC. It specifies CASSRSGTGDGYTF.

The CDR3, as DNA: TGTGCCAGCAGCTTGGGGCCAAACTATGGCTACACCTTC. This encodes CASSLGPNYGYTF. The gene calls are TRBV7-6 and TRBJ1-2, with a tentative D call TRBD1 (5 bases). The CDR3 is 13 residues long. V was shortened by 3 bases and J by 2 bases, with 7 bases between the two germline ends. Germline V CDR1 and CDR2: SGHVS, FNYEAQ.

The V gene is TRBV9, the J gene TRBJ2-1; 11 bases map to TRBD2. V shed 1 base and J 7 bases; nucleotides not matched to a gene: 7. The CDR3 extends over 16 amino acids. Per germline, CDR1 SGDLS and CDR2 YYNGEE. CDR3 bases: TGTGCCAGCAGCGTACATAGCGGGGGGGACGCAAATGAGCAGTTCTTC. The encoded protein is CASSVHSGGDANEQFF. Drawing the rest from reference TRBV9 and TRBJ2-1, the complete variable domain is DSGVTQTPKHLITATGQRVTLRCSPRSGDLSVYWYQQSLDQGLQFLIQYYNGEERAKGNILERFSAQQFPDLHSELNLSSLELGDSALYFCASSVHSGGDANEQFFGPGTRLTVL.

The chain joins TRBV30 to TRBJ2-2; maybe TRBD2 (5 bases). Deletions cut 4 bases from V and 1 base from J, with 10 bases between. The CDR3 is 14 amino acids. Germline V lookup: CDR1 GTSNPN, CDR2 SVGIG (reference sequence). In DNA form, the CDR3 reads TGTGCCTGGATTCTGGCGGGGAACACCGGGGAGCTGTTTTTT. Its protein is CAWILAGNTGELFF.

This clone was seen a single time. The CDR3 DNA is TGTGCCAGCAGCTTGGGACAGGGCACAGATACGCAGTATTTT. It is translated as CASSLGQGTDTQYF. The rearrangement links TRBV7-9 to TRBJ2-3; 8 bases match TRBD1. Germline V gene data show CDR1 as SEHNR and CDR2 as FQNEAQ (reference sequence). V shed 3 bases, J shed 1 base, and the junction held 0 bases outside the gene matches. The CDR3 has 14 amino acids.

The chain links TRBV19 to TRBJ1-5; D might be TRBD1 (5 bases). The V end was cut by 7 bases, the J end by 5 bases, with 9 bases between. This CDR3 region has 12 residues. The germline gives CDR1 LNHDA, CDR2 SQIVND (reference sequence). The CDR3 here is CASTKGDQPQHF. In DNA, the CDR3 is TGTGCCAGTACTAAAGGGGATCAGCCCCAGCATTTT.

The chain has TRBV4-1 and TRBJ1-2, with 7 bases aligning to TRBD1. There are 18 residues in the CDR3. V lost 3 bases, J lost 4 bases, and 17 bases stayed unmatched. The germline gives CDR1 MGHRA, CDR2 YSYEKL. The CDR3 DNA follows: TGCGCCAGCAGCCAGGAGGGACAGTTGACAGCCCAGGGCTATGGCTACACCTTC. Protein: CASSQEGQLTAQGYGYTF.